The present T cell receptor (beta chain) was sequenced within a study of cytomegalovirus exposure and HLA in healthy donors. Whole-study findings and limits: The likely origin of a cluster of highly shared sequence variants was a sequencing artifact. Owing to their indistinguishability, certain V segments, notably TRBV6-2 and TRBV6-3, were excluded.

Primers included in the PCR were 60 Vbeta and 13 Jbeta primers. The protocol was immunoSEQ multiplex PCR, while the TCRdb copy is restricted to in-frame clones and leaves out a portion. The sample shows 180,000 or so clones, 60% to 80% of them seen only once. Regarding this clone: Its target is unknown.

Germline V gene sequence: CDR1 SGHRS, CDR2 YFSETQ. Deletions cut 5 bases from V and 1 base from J, with 12 bases between. This CDR3 is built from 14 residues. The material sequenced was PBMCs. This rearrangement joins TRBV5-1 to TRBJ1-1; D uncertain. The sequence derives from a man aged 40-49 years in good health and CMV-seropositive. The CDR3 coding sequence is TGCGCCAGCAGTCGGGATAATTCGAACACTGAAGCTTTCTTT. Encoded protein: CASSRDNSNTEAFF.